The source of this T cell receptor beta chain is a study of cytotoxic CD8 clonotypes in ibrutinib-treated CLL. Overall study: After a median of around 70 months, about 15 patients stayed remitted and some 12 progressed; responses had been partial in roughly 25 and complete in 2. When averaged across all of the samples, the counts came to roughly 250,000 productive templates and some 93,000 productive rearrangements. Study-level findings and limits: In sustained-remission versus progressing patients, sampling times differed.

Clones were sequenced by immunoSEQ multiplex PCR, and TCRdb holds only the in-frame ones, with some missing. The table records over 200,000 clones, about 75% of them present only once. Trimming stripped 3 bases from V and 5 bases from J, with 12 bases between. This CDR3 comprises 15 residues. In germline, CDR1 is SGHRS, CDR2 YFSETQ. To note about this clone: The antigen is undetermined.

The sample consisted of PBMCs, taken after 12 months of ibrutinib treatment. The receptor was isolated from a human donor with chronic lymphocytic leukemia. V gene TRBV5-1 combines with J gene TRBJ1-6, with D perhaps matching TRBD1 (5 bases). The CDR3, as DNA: TGCGCCAGCAGCTGGGGGGTCCGGCATAATTCACCCCTCCACTTT. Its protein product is CASSWGVRHNSPLHF.